The present T cell receptor (beta chain) was sequenced within a study of CD8 T cells in Susac syndrome. For this clonotype: Its specificity is unknown.

An input of about 0.45 to 1 ug of RNA was subjected to reverse transcription using random hexamers. Amplification of TCR beta CDR3 by immunoSEQ multiplex PCR spanned 54 Vbeta and 13 Jbeta. TCRdb called the immunoSEQ multiplex PCR reads again in MiXCR, with one record for every CDR3 protein. The sample gives about 160,000 distinct CDR3 sequences, 92% of which show up once; about 0.073% is in the top ten. CDR1 and CDR2 (germline): SGDLS, YYNGEE. V gave up 3 bases and J gave up 2 bases; unmatched junction bases: 5. The CDR3 has 14 residues. Overall study results and limits: TCR sequencing and HLA analysis covered a relatively small number of individuals.

The T cells that were sequenced for TCR beta were CD8+ and CD4+ cells from blood. TEMRA cells were FACS-enriched, and CD8+ and CD4+ T cells were isolated negatively. This clonotype was sampled from a human donor in good health. The sequenced sample was CD4+ T cells from PBMCs. The chain has TRBV9 and TRBJ2-7, with 7 bases lining up with TRBD1. DNA of the CDR3: TGTGCCAGCAGCGCTGCAGGGGGACCCTACGAGCAGTACTTC. This translates into CASSAAGGPYEQYF.